A single sample is the source of the 13 T cell receptor beta chains below, sequenced in a study of cytomegalovirus exposure and HLA in healthy donors. The PCR ran on 60 Vbeta and 13 Jbeta primers. Profiled with immunoSEQ multiplex PCR; TCRdb holds only in-frame clones, not every one. The data show 150,000 to 200,000 clones, with around 85% seen just once and 1% held by the top ten. The sequenced sample consisted of PBMCs. Receptors originate from a boy younger than 10 in good health and CMV-seronegative.

V usage is TRBV10-1 and J usage is TRBJ2-7; TRBD2 matches 10 bases. J gave up 7 bases and V 3 bases, and 9 bases lay outside the gene matches. Germline values: CDR1 WNHNN, CDR2 SYGVQD (reference sequence). The CDR3 consists of 15 residues. The CDR3 reads CASSETSSGRGEQYF. Here the CDR3 DNA reads TGCGCCAGCAGTGAAACGTCTAGCGGGAGAGGGGAGCAGTACTTC.

The rearrangement joins TRBV7-9 to TRBJ2-4; D may be TRBD1 (7 bases). Looked up from germline, CDR1 is SEHNR and CDR2 is FQNEAQ (reference sequence). V was shortened by 4 bases and J by 7 bases, with 14 bases between the two germline ends. The CDR3 contains 14 residues. The CDR3 loop reads CASSSEPGGNIQYF. The CDR3, as DNA: TGTGCCAGCAGCTCCGAGCCAGGGGGGAACATTCAGTACTTC.

The chain combines TRBV5-6 with TRBJ1-2; TRBD1 agrees at 7 bases. CDR1 SGHDT and CDR2 YYEEEE come from the germline V gene. This CDR3 has 15 amino acids. V lost 0 bases, J lost 4 bases, and 6 bases stayed unmatched. The CDR3 spells CASSLVSGQPYGYTF. The CDR3 DNA is TGTGCCAGCAGCTTGGTTTCGGGACAGCCCTATGGCTACACCTTC.

The J gene is TRBJ2-1, the V gene TRBV11-2; 8 nucleotides agree with TRBD2. CDR3 length equals 16 residues. V lost 1 base and J lost 1; bases outside the gene matches: 3. The V gene's germline CDR1 is SGHAT and CDR2 FQNNGV. CDR3 sequence reads: CASSLVAGGSYNEQFF. Written as DNA, the CDR3 is TGTGCCAGCAGCTTAGTTGCGGGAGGTTCCTACAATGAGCAGTTCTTC.

J is TRBJ1-1 and V is TRBV5-1, with D possibly TRBD1 on 5 matching bases. Germline V gene lookup returns CDR1 SGHRS and CDR2 YFSETQ. This CDR3 has 13 amino acids. V was pared by 3 bases and J by 4 bases, with 10 bases between. The CDR3 DNA is TGCGCCAGCAGCTCGGACATCCGCACTGAAGCTTTCTTT. Its protein is CASSSDIRTEAFF.

The chain recombines TRBV15 with TRBJ1-1, with D possibly matching TRBD1 (5 bases). Germline V gene lookup returns CDR1 LNHNV and CDR2 YYDKDF (reference sequence). The germline V and J ends were trimmed by 1 base and 5 bases, with 11 bases remaining between them. This CDR3 is built from 14 residues. CDR3 nucleotide sequence: TGTGCCACCAGCAGAGTGGGGGGAGGGACTGAAGCTTTCTTT. It encodes CATSRVGGGTEAFF.

The chain is built from TRBV9 and TRBJ1-1, with a possible D match to TRBD1 (6 bases). Trimming cost V 3 bases and J 0 bases, with 9 bases left between them. The CDR3 is 14 amino acids. Per germline, CDR1 SGDLS and CDR2 YYNGEE. CDR3 nucleotides: TGTGCCAGCAGCGCTGGGACACTGAACACTGAAGCTTTCTTT. Its translation is CASSAGTLNTEAFF.

This clone appeared a few times. The chain uses TRBV5-1 and TRBJ1-2, with D perhaps TRBD1 (5 bases). The ends were cut back, 2 bases at V and 4 bases at J, with 9 bases in the middle. This CDR3 is built from 13 residues. Germline loops: CDR1 SGHRS, CDR2 YFSETQ. CDR3 coding DNA: TGCGCCAGCAGCTTCAGACAGTTCTATGGCTACACCTTC. Its protein is CASSFRQFYGYTF.

The chain recombines TRBV28 with TRBJ1-5, with D possibly matching TRBD1 (5 bases). The germline V gene encodes CDR1 MDHEN and CDR2 SYDVKM. The CDR3 contains 13 residues. V gave up 4 bases and J gave up 10 bases, with 14 bases separating them. The CDR3 is CASSSDIFRPQHF. The CDR3 nucleotides read TGTGCCAGCAGTTCGGACATTTTCCGTCCCCAGCATTTT.

The chain is built from TRBV27 and TRBJ1-6; the D is unclear. Trimming removed 5 bases at V and 10 bases at J, with 12 bases between. This CDR3 region has 13 residues. The germline V gene has CDR1 MNHEY and CDR2 SMNVEV (reference sequence). The CDR3 loop is CASSTRKTSPLHF. The CDR3 DNA is TGTGCCAGCAGTACTCGAAAAACCTCACCCCTCCACTTT.

J is TRBJ2-7 and V is TRBV28, with 9 bases aligning to TRBD2. Trimming cost V 7 bases and J 5 bases; bases outside gene matches: 6. The CDR3 extends over 13 amino acids. Germline CDR1 MDHEN, CDR2 SYDVKM. The CDR3 DNA follows: TGTGCCAGCAATGGCCTAGCGGGAAACGAGCAGTACTTC. Translated: CASNGLAGNEQYF.

The chain couples TRBV30 to TRBJ2-3; D may be TRBD1 (5 bases). Per the germline V gene, CDR1 is GTSNPN and CDR2 is SVGIG (reference sequence). The V end lost 4 bases, the J end lost 1 base, and 15 bases lay between the germline ends. CDR3 length: 15 amino acids. The CDR3 reads CAWIKGKTGTDTQYF. DNA of the CDR3: TGTGCCTGGATTAAGGGGAAGACTGGCACAGATACGCAGTATTTT.

This clone was seen only once. The V and J genes are TRBV5-1 and TRBJ2-3; 8 bases align to TRBD2. Germline-derived CDR1 and CDR2 are SGHRS and YFSETQ. The CDR3 totals 16 residues. The V gene end was trimmed by 3 bases and the J gene end by 5 bases; junction bases not matched to a gene: 11. The CDR3 protein is CASSWTERESVDTQYF. CDR3 nucleotides: TGCGCCAGCAGCTGGACCGAGCGGGAGTCGGTAGATACGCAGTATTTT.